This T cell receptor beta chain emerged from a study of Graves' ophthalmopathy and Graves' hyperthyroidism. This clonotype was recorded many times. Its specificity is not known. Amplified material comprised TCR beta CDR3 regions derived from RNA transcripts. RT-PCR with HTBI primers came first, then second-round multiplex PCR. TCRdb ran MiXCR on the multiplex PCR reads and lists one entry per CDR3 protein. The table lists about 370,000 distinct CDR3 sequences, 15% to 20% of them singletons. Findings and caveats of the study: Detected in blood as well were most expanded thyroid clonotypes with frequency above 0.001.

Unmatched junction bases numbered 13, after V lost 5 bases and J lost 5 bases. The CDR3 sequence is 16 residues long. The germline V gene encodes CDR1 SGHTA and CDR2 FQGNSA. The specimen was peripheral blood. This receptor was obtained from an adult woman with stable Graves' hyperthyroidism. The chain carries TRBV7-2 and TRBJ2-7; 9 nucleotides match TRBD2. The chain's CDR3 is CASSISGAGGPHEQYF. In DNA form, the CDR3 reads TGTGCCAGCAGCATCTCGGGGGCGGGAGGGCCTCACGAGCAGTACTTC.